Presented here are 31 T cell receptor beta chains from one specimen sequenced in a study of blood T cell repertoires in COVID-19 (dated by TCRdb to between 2020 and 2021). Library generation was performed with the immunoSEQ multiplex PCR assay. As stored in TCRdb, this immuneACCESS dataset retains in-frame rearrangements with V and J assigned. A fraction of the clones does not appear; measured against another copy, unresolved V genes explain less than half of the discrepancy, and the remainder lacks a known reason. This sample comprises some 100,000 clones, roughly 85% of them detected only once. Of the sample, approximately 2.4% is held by the ten largest clones. The sequencing input was PBMCs or T cells enriched from blood (not recorded which). The receptors come from a woman between 50 and 59 years old who had recovered from COVID-19.

This clone was picked up one time. The chain employs TRBV4-1 and TRBJ2-7; 9 bases match TRBD1. J was trimmed by 3 bases and V by 3 bases; bases with no gene match: 3. The CDR3 runs to 14 residues. Germline V lookup: CDR1 MGHRA, CDR2 YSYEKL. DNA for the CDR3: TGCGCCAGCAGCCATCCGGGACAGGGCTACGAGCAGTACTTC. Translation: CASSHPGQGYEQYF.

The chain carries TRBV7-2 and TRBJ1-2; maybe TRBD1 (6 bases). CDR1 is SGHTA, CDR2 FQGNSA, per germline. V lost 5 bases, J lost 4 bases, and 14 bases lay in between. The CDR3 extends over 14 amino acids. CDR3 residues: CASSPGTPGYGYTF. CDR3 bases: TGTGCCAGCAGCCCGGGGACACCAGGCTATGGCTACACCTTC.

The V call is TRBV29-1, the J call TRBJ2-3; a possible D gene is TRBD1 (6 bases). The germline gives CDR1 SQVTM, CDR2 ANQGSEA. This CDR3 is built from 12 residues. Trimming stripped 1 base from V and 6 bases from J, with 8 bases between. The CDR3 bases are TGCAGCGTTGAAGCAGGGGAGGATACGCAGTATTTT. Protein: CSVEAGEDTQYF.

This chain joins TRBV27 and TRBJ2-3; 8 bases align to TRBD2. This CDR3 comprises 14 residues. Germline lookup yields CDR1 MNHEY and CDR2 SMNVEV (reference sequence). Germline trimming cut 5 bases from V and 6 bases from J; bases unmatched to any gene: 7. CDR3 sequence reads: CASSLSGVIDTQYF. The CDR3, as DNA: TGTGCCAGCAGTCTTAGCGGGGTCATTGATACGCAGTATTTT.

The chain has TRBV14 and TRBJ2-7, with D hard to call. The germline V and J ends were trimmed by 10 bases and 1 base, with 29 bases remaining between them. CDR1 and CDR2 from the germline V gene are SGHDN and FVKESK. The CDR3 runs to 18 residues. The CDR3 bases are TGTGCCAATCCAAAATCTGTAGGAGCCCCAACTAATTCCTACGAGCAGTACTTC. This gives the protein CANPKSVGAPTNSYEQYF.

This CDR3 reads CASSAEASGIGNEQFF. The CDR3 DNA follows: TGCGCCAGCAGCGCAGAGGCCAGCGGGATAGGAAATGAGCAGTTCTTC. The rearrangement joins TRBV5-1 to TRBJ2-1, with 7 bases fitting TRBD2. The V gene end was trimmed by 4 bases and the J gene end by 7 bases; junction bases not matched to a gene: 14. The CDR3 has 16 amino acids. The V gene's germline CDR1 is SGHRS and CDR2 YFSETQ. Filled out from reference TRBV5-1 and TRBJ2-1, the complete variable domain reads KAGVTQTPRYLIKTRGQQVTLSCSPISGHRSVSWYQQTPGQGLQFLFEYFSETQRNKGNFPGRFSGRQFSNSRSEMNVSTLELGDSALYLCASSAEASGIGNEQFFGPGTRLTVL.

This clone was found once. This sequence joins TRBV14 and TRBJ1-1, with a tentative D call TRBD1 (5 bases). V was shortened by 1 base and J by 1 base, with 7 bases between the two germline ends. The CDR3 is 14 amino acids. CDR1 and CDR2 (germline): SGHDN, FVKESK. CDR3 protein: CASSQGQQNTEAFF. CDR3 DNA sequence: TGTGCCAGCAGCCAAGGACAGCAGAACACTGAAGCTTTCTTT.

The DNA for the CDR3 is TGTGCCAGCAGTGAAGATCTAGGGACACCTTACTTC. Its protein product is CASSEDLGTPYF. V is TRBV6-1 and J is TRBJ2-7; TRBD1 is a possible D gene (6 bases). The germline V gene encodes CDR1 MNHNS and CDR2 SASEGT. Trimming removed 1 base at V and 13 bases at J, with 14 bases between. The CDR3 spans 12 residues.

This rearrangement joins TRBV10-2 to TRBJ2-2; D is perhaps TRBD1 (5 bases). Trimming stripped 6 bases from V and 2 bases from J, with 10 bases between. CDR1 is WSHSY and CDR2 is SAAADI in the germline V gene. The CDR3 spans 14 residues. The CDR3 reads CASRRQINTGELFF. Here the CDR3 DNA reads TGCGCCAGCAGGAGACAGATAAACACCGGGGAGCTGTTTTTT.

The sample holds a few counts of this clone. The J gene is TRBJ1-1, the V gene TRBV19; possible D gene TRBD1, 5 bases. Germline V lookup: CDR1 LNHDA, CDR2 SQIVND (reference sequence). The CDR3 loop spans 15 amino acids. V was pared by 6 bases and J by 1 base, with 15 bases between. The CDR3 DNA follows: TGTGCCAGTAGCCGATGGGGGGTCTCGAACACTGAAGCTTTCTTT. Protein product: CASSRWGVSNTEAFF.

The CDR3 loop reads CASGKRDSLYEQYF. The CDR3 nucleotides are TGTGCCAGCGGAAAACGGGACAGCCTCTACGAGCAGTACTTC. This chain links TRBV6-5 with TRBJ2-7; 7 nucleotides match TRBD1. The V segment lost 8 bases and the J segment 3 bases; nucleotides outside the gene matches: 10. The CDR3 covers 14 residues. The germline gives CDR1 MNHEY, CDR2 SVGAGI.

J is TRBJ2-2 and V is TRBV7-9; 9 nucleotides line up with TRBD1. The CDR3 extends over 16 amino acids. Per germline, CDR1 SEHNR and CDR2 FQNEAQ (reference sequence). J gave up 4 bases and V 2 bases, and 5 bases lay outside the gene matches. Here the CDR3 reads CASSLRQGEGTGELFF. CDR3 DNA: TGTGCCAGCAGCTTAAGACAGGGGGAAGGCACCGGGGAGCTGTTTTTT.

The chain links TRBV6-5 to TRBJ1-2; possibly TRBD1 for D (6 bases). Germline V gives CDR1 MNHEY, CDR2 SVGAGI. Trimming took 6 bases from V and 3 from J, leaving 11 bases between them. The CDR3 runs 13 residues. This CDR3 is CASRSPGDYGYTF. CDR3 bases: TGTGCCAGCAGGTCCCCAGGGGACTATGGCTACACCTTC.

This sequence joins TRBV27 and TRBJ2-5; D is undetermined. There are 15 residues in the CDR3. Deletions cut 0 bases from V and 3 bases from J, with 11 bases between. Germline values: CDR1 MNHEY, CDR2 SMNVEV (reference sequence). CDR3 in amino acids: CASSLSVREKETQYF. The CDR3 DNA follows: TGTGCCAGCAGTTTATCGGTTAGAGAAAAAGAGACCCAGTACTTC.

The J gene is TRBJ2-7, the V gene TRBV19, with 8 bases lining up with TRBD1. Looked up from germline, CDR1 is LNHDA and CDR2 is SQIVND (reference sequence). Losses at the gene ends were 3 bases for V and 1 base for J; bases not matched to a gene: 11. CDR3 length: 17 residues. For the CDR3, the DNA is TGTGCCAGTAGTATCTGGCGCGACAGGGGAGTATCCTACGAGCAGTACTTC. Its translation: CASSIWRDRGVSYEQYF.

The V gene is TRBV5-1, the J gene TRBJ2-1; D might be TRBD1 (5 bases). The CDR3 is made up of 14 amino acids. Germline CDR1 and CDR2: SGHRS and YFSETQ. The V and J ends lost 4 bases and 1 base respectively, with 9 bases between them. This chain's CDR3 is CASSQDSSYNEQFF. In DNA, the CDR3 is TGCGCCAGCAGCCAAGACAGTTCCTACAATGAGCAGTTCTTC.

This chain joins TRBV5-8 and TRBJ1-2; unclear D gene. This CDR3 spans 14 amino acids. Trimming cost V 2 bases and J 2 bases, with 10 bases left between them. Germline CDR1 reads SGHTS; CDR2 reads YDEGEE. CDR3 bases: TGTGCCAGCAGCTTTACCGGCGGAAACTATGGCTACACCTTC. It yields the protein CASSFTGGNYGYTF.

The chain carries TRBV5-1 and TRBJ1-1; D unclear. Germline CDR1 and CDR2: SGHRS and YFSETQ. The V and J ends lost 4 bases and 6 bases respectively, with 16 bases between them. CDR3 size: 14 residues. The CDR3 sequence is CASSPRGILAEAFF. CDR3 DNA sequence: TGCGCCAGCAGCCCCCGAGGCATCCTGGCTGAAGCTTTCTTT.

This clone was counted a few times. V gene TRBV16 combines with J gene TRBJ2-7; 7 bases fit TRBD1. The CDR3 loop spans 11 amino acids. V gave up 4 bases and J gave up 6 bases; unmatched junction bases: 0. Germline V gives CDR1 KGHSY, CDR2 FQNENV. The CDR3 nucleotides read TGTGCCAGCAGCCGACAGGGCGAGCAGTACTTC. This translates into CASSRQGEQYF.

The chain combines TRBV19 with TRBJ1-1, with unresolved D. CDR3 length: 14 amino acids. Germline assignment: CDR1 LNHDA and CDR2 SQIVND (reference sequence). With 6 bases removed from V and 0 bases from J, the gap between germline ends came to 11 bases. CDR3 region: CASRDTMVNTEAFF. The CDR3 DNA reads TGTGCCAGTAGAGACACCATGGTGAACACTGAAGCTTTCTTT.

The chain recombines TRBV5-1 with TRBJ1-1; D perhaps matches TRBD1 (6 bases). The germline V gene has CDR1 SGHRS and CDR2 YFSETQ. V shed 5 bases and J shed 6 bases, with 17 bases lying between them. The CDR3 is 14 residues long. CDR3 nucleotide sequence: TGCGCCAGCAGACAGGGAACCTCTTTCGCTGAAGCTTTCTTT. This gives the protein CASRQGTSFAEAFF.

J is TRBJ2-7 and V is TRBV19; TRBD1 matches at 10 bases. V was clipped by 6 bases and J by 6 bases; unmatched bases: 8. The CDR3 is 14 residues long. Germline V gene data show CDR1 as LNHDA and CDR2 as SQIVND (reference sequence). The CDR3 nucleotides are TGTGCCAGTAGCAACCGGGACAGGGGATCCGAGCAGTACTTC. Translated: CASSNRDRGSEQYF.

This clone appeared many times. The rearrangement joins TRBV6-4 to TRBJ2-3, with 8 bases matching TRBD2. Germline V CDR1 and CDR2: MRHNA, SNTAGT. This CDR3 comprises 15 residues. Losses at the gene ends were 4 bases for V and 1 base for J; bases not matched to a gene: 4. DNA for the CDR3: TGTGCCAGCAGTGCGGCAGCGGGGGGCACAGATACGCAGTATTTT. It specifies CASSAAAGGTDTQYF.

This clone was seen only once. J is TRBJ2-5 and V is TRBV3-1 (or the pseudogene TRBV3-2); TRBD1 might be the D (5 bases). Germline CDR1 LGHDT, CDR2 YNNKEL (reference sequence). The V end lost 4 bases, the J end lost 4 bases, and 13 bases lay between the germline ends. The length of the CDR3 is 14 residues. CDR3 sequence (DNA): TGTGCCAGCAGCCTCAGGGTCCAGGGAGAGACCCAGTACTTC. It translates to CASSLRVQGETQYF.

The chain carries TRBV3-1 (or the pseudogene TRBV3-2) and TRBJ2-3, with 12 bases matching TRBD2. This CDR3 spans 16 amino acids. Germline V gene sequence: CDR1 LGHDT, CDR2 YNNKEL (reference sequence). V shed 5 bases and J 4 bases; nucleotides not matched to a gene: 7. CDR3 region: CASSTLAGGPADTQYF. CDR3 bases: TGTGCCAGCAGCACCCTAGCGGGGGGGCCGGCAGATACGCAGTATTTT.

This clone was observed a few times. CDR3 bases: TGTGCCAGCAGCCGGAGGTGGGGCAATCAGCCCCAGCATTTT. Its translation is CASSRRWGNQPQHF. This chain uses TRBV28 with TRBJ1-5; no firm D call. This CDR3 contains 14 residues. The V end was cut by 6 bases, the J end by 2 bases, with 11 bases between. Germline-derived CDR1 and CDR2 are MDHEN and SYDVKM.

CDR3 sequence (DNA): TGCGCCAGCTCCCCAACGACAGGGGGCGCTTCACCCCTCCACTTT. It specifies CASSPTTGGASPLHF. The chain recombines TRBV10-2 with TRBJ1-6; 10 bases align to TRBD1. CDR1 is WSHSY and CDR2 is SAAADI in the germline V gene. The CDR3 has 15 residues. Unmatched junction bases numbered 10, after V lost 8 bases and J lost 9 bases.

The chain recombines TRBV19 with TRBJ2-2, with 7 bases fitting TRBD2. Trimming took 1 base from V and 6 from J; bases not matched to a gene: 5. CDR1 and CDR2 (germline): LNHDA, SQIVND (reference sequence). The CDR3 has 15 residues. The CDR3 DNA follows: TGTGCCAGTAGTATAGTTCTAGCGGCAGCCGGGGAGCTGTTTTTT. It encodes CASSIVLAAAGELFF.

The chain is built from TRBV2 and TRBJ1-1; D is unclear. Per germline, CDR1 SNHLY and CDR2 FYNNEI. V was trimmed by 2 bases and J by 1 base, leaving 11 bases between them. This CDR3 region has 15 residues. The CDR3 nucleotides are TGTGCCAGCAGTGAATTGAGGAGTGAGAACACTGAAGCTTTCTTT. It codes for CASSELRSENTEAFF.

This clone has more than one count but fewer than ten. The chain couples TRBV19 to TRBJ1-1; 8 positions match TRBD1. V was clipped by 5 bases and J by 8 bases; unmatched bases: 10. CDR3 length: 14 amino acids. Germline V CDR1 and CDR2: LNHDA, SQIVND (reference sequence). CDR3 nucleotide sequence: TGTGCCAGTAGTTTAGGACAGGGTGCGGCGGAAGCTTTCTTT. Translated, it gives CASSLGQGAAEAFF.

The V and J genes are TRBV5-1 and TRBJ2-3, with 7 positions matching TRBD2. The CDR3 is 14 residues long. Germline V lookup: CDR1 SGHRS, CDR2 YFSETQ. V dropped 4 bases and J dropped 3; count of bases not matched to a gene: 5. CDR3: CASSPAGNTDTQYF. CDR3 in DNA: TGCGCCAGCAGCCCAGCGGGAAATACAGATACGCAGTATTTT.